These 20 T cell receptor beta chains originate from one sample sequenced in a study of OX40 agonist ivuxolimab in advanced cancers. Assay used: immunoSEQ multiplex PCR; TCRdb lists only in-frame clones, some missing. The sample includes about 130,000 clones, approximately 90% seen only once; the top ten take around 0.99%. This specimen consisted of CD4+ or CD8+ T cells sorted from blood, obtained in a trial of the OX40 agonist ivuxolimab. These receptors were collected from an adult with an advanced solid tumor such as melanoma, head and neck, liver or kidney cancer.

The chain carries TRBV7-2 and TRBJ2-3; 10 bases fit TRBD2. Trimming took 6 bases from V and 4 from J; bases not matched to a gene: 10. CDR1 and CDR2 (germline): SGHTA, FQGNSA. The CDR3 loop spans 16 amino acids. The CDR3 spells CASRLSRLAGADTQYF. DNA for the CDR3: TGTGCCAGCAGGTTAAGTCGGCTAGCGGGAGCAGATACGCAGTATTTT.

The chain has TRBV15 and TRBJ2-3; possibly TRBD1 for D (5 bases). This CDR3 is 13 amino acids long. Germline assignment: CDR1 LNHNV and CDR2 YYDKDF (reference sequence). Trimming left V 9 bases short and J 3 bases short, with 13 bases between. The CDR3 nucleotides are TGTGCCACGCAGCAGGGCGCAACAGATACGCAGTATTTT. Translated, it gives CATQQGATDTQYF.

The rearrangement links TRBV30 to TRBJ1-2, with D possibly being TRBD1 (5 bases). Trimming stripped 0 bases from V and 2 bases from J, with 19 bases between. Germline-derived CDR1 and CDR2 are GTSNPN and SVGIG (reference sequence). The CDR3 loop spans 17 amino acids. The CDR3 bases are TGTGCCTGGAGTGTACAGGACGGAGTCCTAGAGAACTATGGCTACACCTTC. Its protein product is CAWSVQDGVLENYGYTF.

CDR3 coding DNA: TGTGCCAGCAGCTTAGAGGTAGCGGGACGGTGGGATACGCAGTATTTT. As protein: CASSLEVAGRWDTQYF. The V call is TRBV11-2, the J call TRBJ2-3; 8 bases fit TRBD2. The germline V gene encodes CDR1 SGHAT and CDR2 FQNNGV. V was pared by 0 bases and J by 6 bases, with 8 bases of the junction left unmatched. The CDR3 is 16 amino acids. The full variable domain, with the rest looked up from reference TRBV11-2 and TRBJ2-3, is EAGVAQSPRYKIIEKRQSVAFWCNPISGHATLYWYQQILGQGPKLLIQFQNNGVVDDSQLPKDRFSAERLKGVDSTLKIQPAKLEDSAVYLCASSLEVAGRWDTQYFGPGTRLTVL.

The chain carries TRBV25-1 and TRBJ2-3, with TRBD2 identical over 11 bases. CDR3 length: 16 residues. The V segment lost 0 bases and the J segment 5 bases; nucleotides outside the gene matches: 4. In germline, CDR1 is MGHDK, CDR2 SYGVNS. The CDR3 DNA follows: TGTGCCAGCAGTGAATATAGCGGGAGGGCCTTAGATACGCAGTATTTT. Translated, it gives CASSEYSGRALDTQYF.

This chain joins TRBV5-1 and TRBJ2-7; 14 bases match TRBD2. CDR1 SGHRS and CDR2 YFSETQ come from the germline V gene. This CDR3 spans 17 amino acids. With 3 bases clipped from V and 0 bases from J, the junction kept 5 bases outside the gene matches. In nucleotides, the CDR3 is TGCGCCAGCAGCTGGGGACTAGCGGGAGTTGGCTCCTACGAGCAGTACTTC. It codes for CASSWGLAGVGSYEQYF.

The chain combines TRBV18 with TRBJ1-5, with D uncertain. The germline gives CDR1 KGHSH, CDR2 LQKENI. With 6 bases removed from V and 2 bases from J, the gap between germline ends came to 14 bases. The CDR3 runs to 15 residues. DNA of the CDR3: TGTGCCAGCTCCCAATCAGGCGCGGGCAATCAGCCCCAGCATTTT. As protein: CASSQSGAGNQPQHF.

The chain links TRBV28 to TRBJ2-7; 8 nucleotides agree with TRBD1. Trimming cost V 3 bases and J 3 bases; bases outside gene matches: 13. Germline V gene sequence: CDR1 MDHEN, CDR2 SYDVKM. The CDR3 is 17 residues long. CDR3 residues: CASSLSPRGPQLYEQYF. The CDR3 DNA is TGTGCCAGCAGTTTGTCACCCAGGGGGCCGCAGCTCTACGAGCAGTACTTC.

The chain is built from TRBV11-2 and TRBJ1-2, with D unclear. V was cut by 5 bases and J by 4 bases, with 8 bases left in between. The CDR3 is 12 amino acids. Germline-derived CDR1 and CDR2 are SGHAT and FQNNGV. CDR3 region: CASSPVAYGYTF. The CDR3 coding sequence is TGTGCCAGCAGCCCCGTGGCCTATGGCTACACCTTC.

V gene TRBV9 combines with J gene TRBJ1-5, with 7 nucleotides matching TRBD1. The J segment lost 4 bases and the V segment lost 4 bases, leaving 8 bases of the junction unmatched. CDR1 and CDR2 (germline): SGDLS, YYNGEE. The CDR3 contains 15 residues. The CDR3 DNA sequence: TGTGCCAGCAGCATTGGGACAGACAAGAATCAGCCCCAGCATTTT. Its protein is CASSIGTDKNQPQHF.

This chain uses TRBV28 with TRBJ2-7; tentative D call: TRBD2 (5 bases). V lost 8 bases and J 3 bases, leaving 17 bases between the germline ends. This CDR3 is 14 amino acids long. Per germline, CDR1 MDHEN and CDR2 SYDVKM. In DNA form, the CDR3 reads TGTGCCAGCCCCTTAAGGGAGAGGCGCTACGAGCAGTACTTC. This translates into CASPLRERRYEQYF.

J is TRBJ2-1 and V is TRBV29-1, with 8 positions matching TRBD1. CDR3 length: 16 residues. Germline loops: CDR1 SQVTM, CDR2 ANQGSEA. Trimming removed 3 bases from V and 8 bases from J; junction bases left unmatched: 15. The CDR3, as DNA: TGCAGCGTTGAGGGACTGGACAGGGAATGGCGTCATGAGCAGTTCTTC. This gives the protein CSVEGLDREWRHEQFF.

This clone was picked up one time. This chain links TRBV28 with TRBJ2-4; maybe TRBD2 (5 bases). Between the trimmed V and J ends, which lost 6 bases and 9 bases, there was a span of 12 bases. Germline assignment: CDR1 MDHEN and CDR2 SYDVKM. This CDR3 has 12 residues. Written as DNA, the CDR3 is TGTGCCAGCAGAGTAAGCGGTAGCATTCAGTACTTC. Translating gives CASRVSGSIQYF.

J is TRBJ2-7 and V is TRBV15; TRBD2 matches 7 bases. With V trimmed by 4 bases and J by 4 bases, 10 bases remained unmatched. Germline V CDR1 and CDR2: LNHNV, YYDKDF (reference sequence). The CDR3 consists of 15 residues. DNA for the CDR3: TGTGCCACCAGCAAATCTCCTAGCGGAGAGTACGAGCAGTACTTC. Its translation: CATSKSPSGEYEQYF.

CDR3 sequence (DNA): TGTGCCAGCAGTCCTCTTAGCGGGAAGGGCGGGGAGCTGTTTTTT. Its translation: CASSPLSGKGGELFF. The gene calls are TRBV6-5 and TRBJ2-2, with 8 bases fitting TRBD2. Germline CDR1 MNHEY, CDR2 SVGAGI. This CDR3 contains 15 residues. V shed 5 bases, J shed 7 bases, and the junction held 9 bases outside the gene matches.

The chain links TRBV10-2 to TRBJ1-1; D is unclear. V lost 3 bases to trimming and J lost 0 bases, with 8 bases between them. This CDR3 comprises 14 residues. The germline gives CDR1 WSHSY, CDR2 SAAADI. CDR3: CASSDRYLNTEAFF. For the CDR3, the DNA is TGCGCCAGCAGTGACCGCTATTTGAACACTGAAGCTTTCTTT.

CDR3 sequence (DNA): TGTGCCAGCAGTCCCCCGACTAGCGGGGCAATCTACGAGCAGTACTTC. Protein sequence: CASSPPTSGAIYEQYF. This chain uses TRBV28 with TRBJ2-7, with TRBD2 matching over 11 bases. Germline values: CDR1 MDHEN, CDR2 SYDVKM. Trimming at V came to 5 bases and at J to 3 bases, leaving 9 bases not matched to a gene. CDR3 size: 16 residues.

This clone is a singleton in its sample. The CDR3 sequence: CASSLQGATGYTF. The CDR3 nucleotides read TGTGCCAGCAGTCTACAGGGGGCAACTGGCTACACCTTC. The chain recombines TRBV7-8 with TRBJ1-2; 9 bases are shared with TRBD1. The ends lost 6 bases at V and 7 bases at J; junction bases unmatched: 6. Germline V gene lookup returns CDR1 SGHVS and CDR2 FQNEAQ. The CDR3 has 13 residues.

This chain connects TRBV6-6 to TRBJ2-7; D is unresolved. The CDR3 has 13 amino acids. Germline assignment: CDR1 MNHNY and CDR2 SVGAGI (reference sequence). With 5 bases removed from V and 3 bases from J, the gap between germline ends came to 11 bases. CDR3 DNA: TGTGCCAGCAGTCCCCTGGGCTACTACGAGCAGTACTTC. Its translation: CASSPLGYYEQYF.

The chain couples TRBV5-1 to TRBJ1-2; a possible D gene is TRBD1 (5 bases). The CDR3 has 15 residues. Germline lookup yields CDR1 SGHRS and CDR2 YFSETQ. Trimming stripped 3 bases from V and 5 bases from J, with 17 bases between. The CDR3 DNA follows: TGCGCCAGCAGCTCTCCCGTGGGGGATACTTATGGCTACACCTTC. This gives the protein CASSSPVGDTYGYTF.